The present TCR beta chain was sequenced within a study of T cells in Graves' hyperthyroidism and ophthalmopathy. Germline loops: CDR1 MNHNY, CDR2 SVGAGI (reference sequence). V lost 0 bases and J lost 5; bases outside the gene matches: 8. This CDR3 has 17 amino acids. If no ophthalmopathy progression occurred within 18 months, Graves' hyperthyroidism was stable. In making diagnoses, clinical symptoms, serum thyroxine and TRAb, thyroid ultrasound and orbital computed tomography were all used. This clonotype was seen many times. Amplification of TCR beta CDR3 regions used RNA as the template. First-round RT-PCR of the TCR CDR3 relied on the HTBI primer set. TCRdb ran MiXCR on the multiplex PCR reads and lists one entry per CDR3 protein. The data show a few hundred thousand distinct CDR3 sequences, about 15% seen once.

This sequence was found in a woman in her thirties or forties with Graves' hyperthyroidism. This chain connects TRBV6-6 to TRBJ2-3, with 10 bases identical to TRBD2. The sequencing input was blood. DNA for the CDR3: TGTGCCAGCAGTTACTCGAGCGGGAGGGCCATGATAGATACGCAGTATTTT. Protein sequence: CASSYSSGRAMIDTQYF.